Sequencing of this T cell receptor (beta chain) was carried out in a study of liver allograft versus peripheral blood T cells. The wider study: In transplanted livers, T cell receptor repertoires were compared with those found in the recipients' peripheral blood.

In this sample, this clonotype turned up many times. Its target is unknown. The CDR3 sequence is 14 residues long. V was cut by 5 bases and J by 3 bases, with 13 bases left in between. Germline V lookup: CDR1 MNHEY, CDR2 SVGEGT. Study conclusions and caveats: Liver allograft and peripheral blood T cell receptor repertoires reportedly differed.

In TCRdb, the reads were re-called with MiXCR into one record per CDR3 protein. The sample has some 16,000 distinct CDR3 sequences, 20% to 25% seen once; the top ten hold roughly 13%. The chain recombines TRBV6-2 or TRBV6-3 with TRBJ2-5, with D perhaps being TRBD1 or TRBD2 (6 bases each). The sequence derives from a human patient who had a liver transplant. Among the T cells, some may be from the graft donor. The CDR3 is CASSGYREEETQYF. For the CDR3, the DNA is TGTGCCAGCAGTGGCTACAGGGAGGAAGAGACCCAGTACTTC.